This is a list of T cell receptor beta chains from one sample in a study of Graves' ophthalmopathy and Graves' hyperthyroidism. TCRdb fed the multiplex PCR reads into MiXCR, producing one record per CDR3 protein. The data show around 400,000 distinct CDR3 sequences, more than 20% seen once. The sequenced material came from peripheral blood. These receptor sequences come from a woman aged 18 to 35 with stable Graves' hyperthyroidism. The CDR3 runs from the conserved cysteine through the conserved F or W.

j_call v_call cdr3_aa
TRBJ2-7 TRBV6-2/TRBV6-3 CASAKLVVYEQYF
TRBJ1-1 TRBV28 CASIEATIYTEAFF
TRBJ1-2 TRBV7-3 CASSRDTLGPSGYTF
TRBJ2-2 TRBV6-2/TRBV6-3 CASSYFDRTGELFF
TRBJ2-2 TRBV6-5 CASSVTGRAAGELFF
TRBJ1-5 TRBV28 CASRGGGDRQPQHF
TRBJ2-7 TRBV12-3/TRBV12-4 CASSLTRDIPEQYF
TRBJ2-7 TRBV12-3/TRBV12-4 CASTPVGAGEQYF
TRBJ1-5 TRBV24-1 CATSDLRSQGGNQPQHF
TRBJ2-7 TRBV10-3 CAISDLGLYEQYF
TRBJ2-7 TRBV20-1 CSARLAGGSYEQYF
TRBJ2-7 TRBV19 CASSVTSGIYEQYF
TRBJ1-1 TRBV15 CATSRGGDPPQMNTEAFF
TRBJ1-1 TRBV29-1 CSVTGKMNTEAFF
TRBJ1-1 TRBV5-1 CASSLVAQNTEAFF
TRBJ2-7 TRBV10-1 CASSQYEQYF
TRBJ1-6 TRBV20-1 CSAREDSVNSPLHF
TRBJ2-2 TRBV6-1 CAFAPGLDTGDLFF
TRBJ1-1 TRBV6-2/TRBV6-3 CASRHRGGNTEAFF
TRBJ1-6 TRBV7-8 CASRIGRGANSPLHF
TRBJ1-6 TRBV28 CASSFGGSPLHF
TRBJ1-2 TRBV19 CASSIPNRYYGYTF
TRBJ2-7 TRBV11-1 CASRPKPGPLKEGGEQYF
TRBJ1-3 TRBV6-2/TRBV6-3 CASRTGNSGNTIYF
TRBJ2-7 TRBV28 CASSFRLSSYEQYF
TRBJ1-2 TRBV6-5 CASSTNQGAVGYTF
TRBJ1-2 TRBV10-3 CAISESTDNYGYTF
TRBJ2-5 TRBV11-1 CASSSGTGGFRLIQETQYF
TRBJ2-6 TRBV7-2 CASSLRRSGANVLTF
TRBJ2-7 TRBV7-2 CASSFYGQTYEQYF
TRBJ2-5 TRBV12-3/TRBV12-4 CASSIPGQGETQYF
TRBJ2-5 TRBV19 CASFAGGTQYF
TRBJ1-6 TRBV20-1 CSARDAGTLESLHF
TRBJ2-7 TRBV20-1 CSARDPLNTYEQYF